Listed below are T cell receptor beta chains from one sample, sequenced in a study of PD-1 blockade in classical Hodgkin lymphoma. The assay was immunoSEQ multiplex PCR, and TCRdb's table has in-frame clones only and misses some. Counted here are 14,000 or so clones, approximately 78% occurring once; the ten biggest clones make up roughly a quarter. Sample: peripheral blood mononuclear cells (PBMCs), taken before the second cycle of nivolumab. The receptors here all came from a human donor with classical Hodgkin lymphoma. Each CDR3 is given with its conserved first and last residue.

>TRBV30|TRBJ2-3
CAWEEGGADTQYF
>TRBV7-2|TRBJ2-3
CASSLMSIRGAPTDTQYF
>TRBV18|TRBJ2-5
CASSPPRGGQETQYF
>TRBV11-1|TRBJ1-2
CASSPGTF
>TRBV11-3|TRBJ2-3
CASSRRLGSDTQYF
>TRBV5-1|TRBJ2-1
CASSLTSGQHNEQFF
>TRBV27|TRBJ1-1
CASSLRQPNTEAFF
>TRBV7-9|TRBJ1-6
CASSTGTAGNSPLHF
>TRBV2|TRBJ2-5
CASTRDSQETQYF
>TRBV5-6|TRBJ1-1
CASSLIGGGTEAFF
>TRBV7-9|TRBJ2-7
CASSFGGQRGYEQYF
>TRBV2|TRBJ1-1
CASRKDRAADTEAFF
>TRBV6-5|TRBJ2-2
CASRYFPDRNTGELFF
>TRBV6-1|TRBJ1-1
CASSAQGLGTEAFF
>TRBV20-1|TRBJ2-1
CSARLNNEQFF
>TRBV5-1|TRBJ2-3
CASSLPSGGAGDTQYF
>TRBV5-4|TRBJ2-7
CASSFAGSRSSYEQYF
>TRBV5-5|TRBJ1-2
CASSLDGGAGWGYTF
>TRBV5-1|TRBJ2-5
CASRGDTRLETQYF
>TRBV28|TRBJ1-1
CASSLTTGSGVAEAFF
>TRBV28|TRBJ2-7
CASISPPGSNYEQYF
>TRBV28|TRBJ1-3
CASSFPRGVGGNTIYF